This record looks at one T cell receptor beta chain sequence and its context. Its antigen remains unknown. This specimen belongs to a study of response to subunit inactivated influenza vaccine. Regarding the study as a whole: That few new T cells are recruited by each seasonal influenza vaccination was the authors' suggestion.

TCRdb called the RT-PCR reads again in MiXCR, with one record for every CDR3 protein. The sample lists 430,000 or so distinct CDR3 sequences; 9.5% to 12% were seen once. Germline assignment: CDR1 SGHTA and CDR2 FQGNSA. This CDR3 is built from 15 residues. V lost 4 bases and J lost 2; bases outside the gene matches: 5. Sequenced here: PBMCs from blood, sampled roughly 46 days after vaccination. This sequence was found in a man aged 45-60 years who received an inactivated influenza vaccine. V is TRBV7-2 and J is TRBJ2-5; 9 bases align to TRBD1. The CDR3 DNA is TGTGCCAGCAGCTCGGGACAGGGACAACAAGAGACCCAGTACTTC. The encoded protein is CASSSGQGQQETQYF.